The 21 T cell receptor beta chains given below trace back to one sample, sequenced in a study of prognosis after radiotherapy for stage I lung cancer. Template was genomic DNA; TCR beta CDR3 amplified in two multiplex PCR rounds. Specific primers for each TRBV and TRBJ gene were what first-round PCR used. TCRdb fed the multiplex PCR reads into MiXCR, producing one record per CDR3 protein. The sample consists of about 15,000 distinct CDR3 sequences, less than 35% of them appearing once. Sequenced material: PBMCs, taken before or after stereotactic body radiation therapy (not recorded which). These receptors all stem from a donor over 45 with non-small cell lung cancer.

This clonotype appeared many times. The chain is built from TRBV30 and TRBJ2-1; D remains ambiguous. CDR1 is GTSNPN and CDR2 is SVGIG in the germline V gene (reference sequence). The ends were cut back, 1 base at V and 1 base at J, with 8 bases in the middle. This CDR3 is 14 amino acids long. The CDR3 nucleotides are TGTGCCTGGAGTGCGGCGAATTCCTACAATGAGCAGTTCTTC. It yields the protein CAWSAANSYNEQFF.

The sample holds many counts of this clonotype. V and J are TRBV12-3 or TRBV12-4 and TRBJ1-1; D is unresolved. This CDR3 contains 13 residues. The V end was cut by 5 bases, the J end by 0 bases, with 7 bases between. CDR3 sequence (DNA): TGTGCCAGCAGTAGTGAAGTGAACACTGAAGCTTTCTTT. This gives the protein CASSSEVNTEAFF.

The table lists this clonotype with many counts. The rearrangement links TRBV3-1 to TRBJ2-7; TRBD1 might be the D (5 bases). The ends were cut back, 1 base at V and 6 bases at J, with 10 bases in the middle. Looked up from germline, CDR1 is LGHDT and CDR2 is YNNKEL (reference sequence). CDR3 size: 13 residues. CDR3 in DNA: TGTGCCAGCAGCCAAGTAAGGGGCGTCGAGCAGTACTTC. Translating gives CASSQVRGVEQYF.

This clonotype was counted ten times or more. The chain links TRBV19 to TRBJ1-5; D remains ambiguous. The V and J ends lost 1 base and 0 bases respectively, with 10 bases between them. Germline CDR1 LNHDA, CDR2 SQIVND (reference sequence). This CDR3 is built from 16 residues. CDR3 protein: CASSIVTLHSNQPQHF. The DNA of the CDR3 is TGTGCCAGTAGTATAGTCACATTACATAGCAATCAGCCCCAGCATTTT.

The sample holds many counts of this clonotype. This chain links TRBV9 with TRBJ2-3, with D possibly TRBD1 on 6 matching bases. The germline V gene has CDR1 SGDLS and CDR2 YYNGEE. V was pared by 3 bases and J by 7 bases, with 18 bases between. The CDR3 loop spans 15 amino acids. CDR3 in DNA: TGTGCCAGCAGCGACGGCCCCCAGGGGATGAATACGCAGTATTTT. Protein sequence: CASSDGPQGMNTQYF. The whole variable domain, filled in from reference TRBV9 and TRBJ2-3, reads DSGVTQTPKHLITATGQRVTLRCSPRSGDLSVYWYQQSLDQGLQFLIQYYNGEERAKGNILERFSAQQFPDLHSELNLSSLELGDSALYFCASSDGPQGMNTQYFGPGTRLTVL.

Note on this clonotype: One base separates it from a far larger clone, so it is likely a read error. V and J are TRBV6-2 or TRBV6-3 and TRBJ2-7; 10 nucleotides line up with TRBD2. Germline V CDR1 and CDR2: MNHEY, SVGEGT. There are 16 residues in the CDR3. The CDR3 protein is CASSRRPGLASHEKYF. CDR3 nucleotides: TGTGCCAGCAGCCGACGTCCGGGACTAGCGTCCCACGAGAAGTACTTC.

This clonotype was picked up a small number of times. One end of the junction fails to match germline, which may point to a read error. The chain is built from TRBV28 and TRBJ2-2, with D perhaps matching TRBD1 (6 bases). This CDR3 comprises 13 residues. CDR1 is MDHEN and CDR2 is SYDVKM in the germline V gene. In DNA, the CDR3 is TGTACCAGCAGTGACCCAGGGGCCGGGGAGCTGTTTTTT. Amino acids: CTSSDPGAGELFF. Complete variable domain (other parts from reference TRBV28 and TRBJ2-2): DVKVTQSSRYLVKRTGEKVFLECVQDMDHENMFWYRQDPGLGLRLIYFSYDVKMKEKGDIPEGYSVSREKKERFSLILESASTNQTSMYLCTSSDPGAGELFFGEGSRLTVL.

J is TRBJ2-7 and V is TRBV7-8; 7 positions agree with TRBD1. Per germline, CDR1 SGHVS and CDR2 FQNEAQ. The V segment lost 4 bases and the J segment 6 bases; nucleotides outside the gene matches: 15. This CDR3 has 16 residues. The CDR3 region is CASSSMWVGTELEQYF. The CDR3 DNA follows: TGTGCCAGCAGCTCCATGTGGGTCGGGACAGAGCTCGAGCAGTACTTC.

The table lists this clonotype with many counts. This CDR3 reads CASSDSAGYNEQFF. The CDR3 DNA reads as TGTGCCAGCAGTGACTCGGCCGGATACAATGAGCAGTTCTTC. The chain employs TRBV6-4 and TRBJ2-1; no clear D gene. CDR3 length: 14 residues. The germline V and J ends were trimmed by 0 bases and 4 bases, with 7 bases remaining between them. Germline CDR1 MRHNA, CDR2 SNTAGT.

A word on this clonotype: Only one base separates this from a far larger clonotype, so it likely reflects a read error. The chain carries TRBV6-1 and TRBJ2-5, with 8 positions matching TRBD1. The J call may be faulty, since TRBJ2-1 better matches the DNA end. The CDR3 sequence is 12 residues long. Germline V lookup: CDR1 MNHNS, CDR2 SASEGT. The CDR3: CASRTGDNEQFF. The CDR3 coding sequence is TGTGCCAGCAGGACAGGGGATAATGAGCAGTTCTTC.

With respect to this clonotype: The likely explanation is a read error, given a far larger clone one base away. The V gene is TRBV6-8, the J gene TRBJ2-1, with TRBD1 identical over 7 bases. CDR1 is MNHGY and CDR2 is SAAAGT in the germline V gene. This CDR3 contains 18 residues. The DNA of the CDR3 is TGTGCCAGCAGTTACTCGACAGGGATCCCCAGCTCCTACAATGGGCAGTTCTTC. This codes for CASSYSTGIPSSYNGQFF.

The table lists this clonotype with many counts. The gene calls are TRBV6-1 and TRBJ1-5, with no clear D. The V gene's germline CDR1 is MNHNS and CDR2 SASEGT. Between the trimmed V and J ends, which lost 5 bases and 6 bases, there was a span of 11 bases. The CDR3 sequence is 13 residues long. Here the CDR3 reads CASSTSPFQPQHF. DNA of the CDR3: TGTGCCAGCAGTACCTCCCCCTTTCAGCCCCAGCATTTT.

This clonotype was counted at least ten times. The chain links TRBV30 to TRBJ1-4; 7 positions match TRBD1. Germline values: CDR1 GTSNPN, CDR2 SVGIG (reference sequence). The CDR3 runs 13 residues. The CDR3, as DNA: TGTGCACTCACCGACAGGGTGGGGGAAAAACTGTTTTTT. This translates into CALTDRVGEKLFF.

The rearrangement links TRBV30 to TRBJ2-3; D gene unclear. Trimming took off 0 bases at V and 0 bases at J, with 10 bases between the two ends. This CDR3 is 15 amino acids long. Per the germline V gene, CDR1 is GTSNPN and CDR2 is SVGIG (reference sequence). Written as DNA, the CDR3 is TGTGCCTGGAGTGTACTCTTGGTTAGCACAGATACGCAGTATTTT. This sequence encodes CAWSVLLVSTDTQYF. The whole variable domain, remainder taken from reference TRBV30 and TRBJ2-3, is SQTIHQWPATLVQPVGSPLSLECTVEGTSNPNLYWYRQAAGRGLQLLFYSVGIGQISSEVPQNLSASRPQDRQFILSSKKLLLSDSGFYLCAWSVLLVSTDTQYFGPGTRLTVL.

This clonotype ranks as medium-sized (0.01 to 0.1%). The rearrangement uses TRBV6-1 and TRBJ2-1; no clear D. V was pared by 2 bases and J by 0 bases, with 8 bases between. The CDR3 length is 15 residues. The germline V gene has CDR1 MNHNS and CDR2 SASEGT. The CDR3 nucleotides read TGTGCCAGCAGTGAATCTGTACCCTCCTACAATGAGCAGTTCTTC. Its translation is CASSESVPSYNEQFF.

The table lists this clonotype with many counts. The J gene is TRBJ2-2, the V gene TRBV4-1; 9 bases line up with TRBD1. The junction had 7 bases not matched to a gene; V was cut back by 2 bases and J by 6 bases. The V gene's germline CDR1 is MGHRA and CDR2 YSYEKL. The CDR3 runs to 16 residues. CDR3 sequence (DNA): TGCGCCAGCAGCCAACCGGGACAGGGCCCCTCCGGGGAGCTGTTTTTT. Its protein is CASSQPGQGPSGELFF.

This clonotype appeared many times. The V and J genes are TRBV9 and TRBJ2-3; 12 bases align to TRBD2. This CDR3 has 16 amino acids. Germline V CDR1 and CDR2: SGDLS, YYNGEE. Unmatched junction bases numbered 4, after V lost 4 bases and J lost 1 base. CDR3 nucleotides: TGTGCCAGCAGCCCGCGACTAGCGGGAGGCACAGATACGCAGTATTTT. Translating it yields CASSPRLAGGTDTQYF.

Comments on this clonotype: Sequence at one end of the junction differs from germline and may be a read error. The V gene is TRBV4-3, the J gene TRBJ2-5; D is unclear. CDR1 is LGHNA, CDR2 YSLEER, per germline. The CDR3 runs 16 residues. In DNA form, the CDR3 reads TGCGCCAGCAGCCAAGGAAACGGACGGAACGAAGAGACCCAGCACTTC. Translated: CASSQGNGRNEETQHF.

CDR3 coding DNA: TGCGCCAGCAGCCCGGATGGCAGGGAGACCACTGAAGCTTTCTTT. Translating it yields CASSPDGRETTEAFF. The chain links TRBV5-1 to TRBJ1-1; maybe TRBD1 (5 bases). Trimming took off 4 bases at V and 4 bases at J, with 17 bases between the two ends. Germline V gene lookup returns CDR1 SGHRS and CDR2 YFSETQ. The CDR3 loop spans 15 amino acids.

For this clonotype: At one boundary the junction diverges from the germline segment, which might be a read error. The chain employs TRBV30 and TRBJ2-5, with a weak D call TRBD2 (7 bases). From germline, CDR1 is GTSNPN and CDR2 SVGIG (reference sequence). This CDR3 comprises 18 residues. CDR3 in amino acids: CAWSVPSSSGGGLETQCF. In nucleotides, the CDR3 is TGTGCCTGGAGTGTCCCCTCCTCTAGCGGTGGGGGGCTAGAGACCCAGTGCTTC. Using reference TRBV30 and TRBJ2-5 for the parts outside the CDR3, the full variable domain is SQTIHQWPATLVQPVGSPLSLECTVEGTSNPNLYWYRQAAGRGLQLLFYSVGIGQISSEVPQNLSASRPQDRQFILSSKKLLLSDSGFYLCAWSVPSSSGGGLETQCFGPGTRLLVL.

This clonotype was seen repeatedly, ten times or more. The chain is built from TRBV6-1 and TRBJ2-7, with 8 bases aligning to TRBD2. J was trimmed by 5 bases and V by 5 bases; bases with no gene match: 8. From germline, CDR1 is MNHNS and CDR2 SASEGT. The CDR3 is made up of 14 amino acids. The CDR3 nucleotides are TGTGCCAGCAGTACCCGGGGACTAGGCCACGAGCAGTACTTC. Its protein product is CASSTRGLGHEQYF.